This TCR beta chain originates from a study of OX40 agonist ivuxolimab in advanced cancers. Background on the study: Patients got intravenous ivuxolimab at 0.01 to 10 mg/kg every 2 weeks. Anti-PD-1, anti-PD-L1 or anti-CTLA-4 therapy given earlier was allowed, and 40% had some. Study conclusions and caveats: Low normalized T-cell clonal expansion was also seen in some nonresponders.

The method was immunoSEQ multiplex PCR; TCRdb's version includes in-frame clones alone and lacks a portion of them. The data show about 25,000 clones, with around 86% seen just once and 40% to 50% held by the top ten. Worth noting for this clone: Its matching antigen is unknown.

The CDR3 runs to 16 residues. The germline CDR1 and CDR2 sequences are SGHRS and YFSETQ. The V and J ends lost 0 bases and 2 bases respectively, with 13 bases between them. Individuals having autoimmune disease history or systemic immunosuppression were not enrolled. The sample was CD4+ or CD8+ T cells sorted from blood, taken in a trial of the OX40 agonist ivuxolimab. V and J are TRBV5-1 and TRBJ2-3; D gene ambiguous. The clonotype originates from an adult with an advanced solid tumor such as melanoma, head and neck, liver or kidney cancer. The CDR3 loop is CASSLDLDLTTDTQYF. The CDR3 DNA follows: TGCGCCAGCAGCTTGGACTTGGATTTGACCACAGATACGCAGTATTTT. Together with reference TRBV5-1 and TRBJ2-3, the CDR3 gives the full variable domain: KAGVTQTPRYLIKTRGQQVTLSCSPISGHRSVSWYQQTPGQGLQFLFEYFSETQRNKGNFPGRFSGRQFSNSRSEMNVSTLELGDSALYLCASSLDLDLTTDTQYFGPGTRLTVL.